This record looks at one T cell receptor beta chain sequence and its context. Antigen specificity is unknown. The entry originates in a study of monozygotic twins with inflammatory bowel disease. Eight distinct reactions (per sample) were used to make the cDNA. Template switching appended UMIs that held a 6-nucleotide sample barcode. TCRdb re-called the 5' RACE reads and gives one entry per CDR3 protein, without DNA. Its listing shows about 110,000 distinct CDR3 sequences. The study, taken as a whole, reports: Limited power may explain why concordant and discordant twins showed no difference in repertoire similarity.

The CDR3 has 14 amino acids. The germline V gene has CDR1 SGHRS and CDR2 YFSETQ. The source material was blood. The J gene is TRBJ1-2, the V gene TRBV5-1. The clonotype was recovered from a human donor with ulcerative colitis or Crohn's disease, or a healthy co-twin of an affected twin (not recorded which). Here the CDR3 reads CASSPEGGLADYTF.